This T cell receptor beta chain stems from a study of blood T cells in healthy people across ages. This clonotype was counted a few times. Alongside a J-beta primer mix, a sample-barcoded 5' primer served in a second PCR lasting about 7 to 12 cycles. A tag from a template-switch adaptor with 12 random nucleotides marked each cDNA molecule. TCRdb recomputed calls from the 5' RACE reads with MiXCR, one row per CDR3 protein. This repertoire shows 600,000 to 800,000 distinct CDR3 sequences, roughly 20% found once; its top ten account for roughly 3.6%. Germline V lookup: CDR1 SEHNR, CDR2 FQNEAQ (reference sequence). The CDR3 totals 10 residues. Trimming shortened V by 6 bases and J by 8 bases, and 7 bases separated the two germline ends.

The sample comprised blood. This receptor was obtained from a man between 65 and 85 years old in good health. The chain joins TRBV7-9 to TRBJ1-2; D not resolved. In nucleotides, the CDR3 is TGTGCCAGCAGTTCCATCGGCTACACCTTC. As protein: CASSSIGYTF.